This T cell receptor beta chain was captured by sequencing in a study of blood T cell repertoires in COVID-19 (dated by TCRdb to about 2020). Regarding the study in general: Samples from collaborators originated in the United States, Italy and Spain and spanned both the acute and convalescent phases of COVID-19. The repertoires were released in a freely available public database intended as a resource for research on the immune response to SARS-CoV-2. Deeply sampled blood TCRbeta repertoires from subjects exposed to, actively infected with, or recovered from COVID-19 were included in the dataset. The samples were drawn from two sources: the first 160 participants of the ongoing ImmuneRACE study, and fewer than 1,500 subjects contributed by 6 global collaborators. The sample metadata nearly always contained a de-identified subject ID, COVID-19 status, age in years and sex. Where available, HLA class I and class II types were taken from metadata supplied by the sample provider and were not determined by assay-based typing. The material from the prospective study consisted of cDNA or gDNA derived from T cells, B-cell-depleted T cells, or PBMCs. Broad study findings and their caveats: The quantity of clinical and demographic metadata differed by source and by participant and was supplied without curation.

TCRbeta CDR3 regions were amplified from genomic DNA by means of the immunoSEQ Assay, a bias-controlled multiplex PCR. The published analysis was carried out like this. Nucleated cell counts per sample were estimated from amplification of reference gene primers within the assay. To quantify the absolute abundance of each unique TCRbeta CDR3 rearrangement, sequence reads were collapsed and filtered. For each sample, productive Simpson clonality was calculated as the square root of Simpson's diversity index over productive rearrangements. What TCRdb holds here is the immuneACCESS table cut down to in-frame rearrangements. Part of the clones is not present; checked against another copy, under half of the missing clones reflect an unresolved V gene, and the others are unexplained. That table supplies the V and J calls and clone size; D and trimming were determined from the DNA. Within this sample are about 210,000 clones, with 70% to 90% of them counted one time only. The top ten clones comprise about 4% of the sample.

The germline V gene specifies SQVTM as CDR1 and ANQGSEA as CDR2. The CDR3 holds 12 amino acids from the cysteine to the phenylalanine. The entry retains the CDR3 DNA only, 36 bases that are in frame from base 1. The V and J ends are trimmed by 4 bases and 4 bases, leaving 11 bases between them. On this clone: It has no known antigen specificity. Per-base qualities were not stored, and no clone one base away is much larger.

In the prospective study, participants were roughly 18 to 95 years old, resided in 24 geographic areas of the United States, and were enrolled through a virtual design. Cohort assignment in the prospective study relied on participant-reported clinical history from a screening survey and a study questionnaire. Exposed participants had been in contact, within 2 weeks of entering the study, with a person who had a PCR-confirmed or clinician-diagnosed case of COVID-19. Each participant in the prospective study had whole blood, serum and a nasopharyngeal or oropharyngeal swab collected by mobile phlebotomists. Prospective study participants could optionally give additional blood draws and questionnaires over a roughly two-month period. Prospective study blood samples were shipped either frozen or at room temperature before DNA extraction.

This sequence originates from a woman younger than 45 who had been exposed to COVID-19. The chain joins TRBV29-1 to TRBJ2-7; the D gene is perhaps TRBD1, on 6 matching bases. Sequences were obtained from PBMCs or T cells enriched from blood (not recorded which). This receptor has the CDR3 CSVAGTKYEQYF. In nucleotide form, the sequence is TGCAGCGTTGCCGGGACAAAGTACGAGCAGTACTTC.